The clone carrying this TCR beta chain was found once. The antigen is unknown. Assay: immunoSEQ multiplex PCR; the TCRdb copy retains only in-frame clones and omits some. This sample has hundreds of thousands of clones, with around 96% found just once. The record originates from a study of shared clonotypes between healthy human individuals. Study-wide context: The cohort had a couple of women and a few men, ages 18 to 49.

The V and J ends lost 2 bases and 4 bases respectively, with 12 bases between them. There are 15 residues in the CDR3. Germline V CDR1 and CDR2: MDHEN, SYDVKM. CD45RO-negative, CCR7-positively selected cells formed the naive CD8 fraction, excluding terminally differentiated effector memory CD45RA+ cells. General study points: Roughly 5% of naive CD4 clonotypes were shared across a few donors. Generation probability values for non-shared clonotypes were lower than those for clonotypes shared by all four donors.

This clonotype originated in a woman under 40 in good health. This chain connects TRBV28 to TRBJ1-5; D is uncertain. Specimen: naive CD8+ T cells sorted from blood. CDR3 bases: TGTGCCAGCAGTTTAAGGACCGACGGGAATCAGCCCCAGCATTTT. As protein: CASSLRTDGNQPQHF.